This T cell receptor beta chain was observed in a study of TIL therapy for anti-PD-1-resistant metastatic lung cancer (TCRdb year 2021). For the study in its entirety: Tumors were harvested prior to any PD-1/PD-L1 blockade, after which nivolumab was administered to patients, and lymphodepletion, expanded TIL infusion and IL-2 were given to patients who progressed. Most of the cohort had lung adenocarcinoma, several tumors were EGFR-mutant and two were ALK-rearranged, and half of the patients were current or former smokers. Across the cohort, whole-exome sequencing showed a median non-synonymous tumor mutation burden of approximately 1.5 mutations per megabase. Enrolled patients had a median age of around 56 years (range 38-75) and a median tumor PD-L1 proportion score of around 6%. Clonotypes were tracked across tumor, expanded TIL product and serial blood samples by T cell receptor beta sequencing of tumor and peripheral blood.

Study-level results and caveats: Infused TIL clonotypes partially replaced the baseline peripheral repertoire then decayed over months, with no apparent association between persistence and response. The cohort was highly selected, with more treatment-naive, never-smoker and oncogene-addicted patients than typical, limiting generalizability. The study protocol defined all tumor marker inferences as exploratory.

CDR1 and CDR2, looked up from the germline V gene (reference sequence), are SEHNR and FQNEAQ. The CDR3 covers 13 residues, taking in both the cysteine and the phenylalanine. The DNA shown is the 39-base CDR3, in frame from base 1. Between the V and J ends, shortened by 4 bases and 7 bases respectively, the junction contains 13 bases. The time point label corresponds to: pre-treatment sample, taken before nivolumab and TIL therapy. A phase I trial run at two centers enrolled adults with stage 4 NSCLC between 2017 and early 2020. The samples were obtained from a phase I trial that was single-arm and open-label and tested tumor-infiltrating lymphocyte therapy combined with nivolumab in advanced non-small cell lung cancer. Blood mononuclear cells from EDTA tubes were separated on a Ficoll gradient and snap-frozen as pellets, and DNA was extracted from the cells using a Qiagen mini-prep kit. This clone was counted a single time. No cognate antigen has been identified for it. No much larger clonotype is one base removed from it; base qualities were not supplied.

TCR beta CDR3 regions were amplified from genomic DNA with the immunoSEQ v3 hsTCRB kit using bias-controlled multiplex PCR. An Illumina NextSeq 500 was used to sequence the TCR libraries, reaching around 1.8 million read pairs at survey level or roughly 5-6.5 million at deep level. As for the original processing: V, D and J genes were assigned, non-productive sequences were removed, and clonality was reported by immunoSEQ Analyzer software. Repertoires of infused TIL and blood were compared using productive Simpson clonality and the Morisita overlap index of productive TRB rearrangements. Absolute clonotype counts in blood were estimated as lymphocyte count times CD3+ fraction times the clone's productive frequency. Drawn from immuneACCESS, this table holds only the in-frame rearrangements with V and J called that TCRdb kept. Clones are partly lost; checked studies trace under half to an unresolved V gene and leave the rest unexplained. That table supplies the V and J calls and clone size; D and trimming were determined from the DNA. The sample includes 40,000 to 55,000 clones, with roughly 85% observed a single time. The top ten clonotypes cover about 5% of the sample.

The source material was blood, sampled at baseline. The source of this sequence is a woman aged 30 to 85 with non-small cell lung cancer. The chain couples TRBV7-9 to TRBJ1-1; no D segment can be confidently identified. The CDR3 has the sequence CASSSNRRSEAFF. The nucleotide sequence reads TGTGCCAGCAGCTCCAACAGAAGGAGTGAAGCTTTCTTT. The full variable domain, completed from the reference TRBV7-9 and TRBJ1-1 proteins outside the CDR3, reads DTGVSQNPRHKITKRGQNVTFRCDPISEHNRLYWYRQTLGQGPEFLTYFQNEAQLEKSRLLSDRFSAERPKGSFSTLEIQRTEQGDSAMYLCASSSNRRSEAFFGQGTRLTVV.